The sequence of this T cell receptor beta chain was determined in a study of T cells in Graves' hyperthyroidism and ophthalmopathy (dated by TCRdb to between 2018 and 2021). Concerning the study at large: To identify TCR V-J signatures that set the groups apart, the researchers used a discovery cohort of 95 to 100 patients, made up of under 45 with Graves' ophthalmopathy and about 55 with stable Graves' hyperthyroidism. Prospective prediction of ophthalmopathy was tested in an independent validation cohort of 18 to 20 hyperthyroidism patients and some 17 patients who later progressed to ophthalmopathy. The 100 discovery patients were randomly divided into training and test sets at a 7:3 ratio. In about 6 Graves' hyperthyroidism patients, the study also compared T-cell repertoires from thyroid tissue with T-cell repertoires from blood. Once sampling was done, hyperthyroidism patients were given methimazole at a starting dose of 30 mg daily, whereas ophthalmopathy patients were given high-dose intravenous methylprednisolone. According to the paper, TCR Vbeta CDR3 sequencing was carried out on 120 to 150 peripheral blood samples, which came from more than 40 ophthalmopathy, about 75 hyperthyroidism and roughly 17 progressor patients.

Relative to germline, V is 5 bases shorter and J is 8 bases shorter, with 15 bases between their ends. Looking up the germline V gene (reference sequence) yields CDR1 SEHNR and CDR2 FQNEAQ. From cysteine to phenylalanine, the CDR3 is 13 amino acids long. Only CDR3 DNA remains: 39 bases, in frame from the first base. TCR beta CDR3 regions were amplified from RNA transcripts. For the first round of RT-PCR on the TCR CDR3, the HTBI primer set was used together with the Qiagen OneStep RT-PCR kit. Libraries were constructed in a second round of multiplex PCR, after which size selection and purification were carried out. The libraries were sequenced on an Illumina HiSeq2000 using paired-end 100 bp reads. From the authors' description of their analysis: SOAPnuke was used to process the raw data, with reads discarded if the reads contained adapters or uncalled bases, had a mean Phred below 15, or lacked an exact constant-primer or identifier match. COPE v1.2.5 was used to merge the high-quality paired reads, and each unique nucleotide sequence was defined as a clonotype. Clonotypes were aligned to IMGT TRBV, TRBD and TRBJ reference segments using MiTCR v1.1. Only V-J combinations with frequency above 0.0001, covering approximately 99% of repertoires, were analysed. The TCS score was defined as F50 (clonal expansion) divided by E x V (chaos), with BLOSUM62-based TCRdist calculated between CDR3 peptides within each V-J. Welch's t-statistics and random forest reduced just over 500 V-J features to some 14, which were used in a naive Bayes classifier (R e1071). Thyroid-blood repertoire similarity was quantified with the Morisita-Horn index. In TCRdb, the public reads were trimmed at Q25 with fastp and aligned with MiXCR, with productive beta chains retained. Rows matching on CDR3 protein sequence are summarized as one entry with the most common DNA and genes. The V and J calls and clone size come from TCRdb's table, not from the authors' own analysis. The sample profile shows approximately 700,000 distinct CDR3 sequences; about 45% of them were found once. Roughly 7.2% of the sample lies in the top ten.

The study excluded patients with uncontrolled infections, other autoimmune diseases, pregnancy or lactation. Clinical symptoms, serum thyroxine and TRAb, thyroid ultrasound, and orbital computed tomography formed the basis for the diagnoses. Trizol reagent was used to extract total RNA, and RNA quality was then checked on an Agilent 2100 Bioanalyzer. This clonotype occurred many times. Its antigen is currently not known. Qualities for individual bases were not recorded, and no much larger clone is one base off. Overall study outcomes, separate from this receptor: Ophthalmopathy was separated from stable hyperthyroidism by a 13 V-J signature model, with 85% to 90% sensitivity and roughly 81% specificity obtained in cross-validation and 80%/75% obtained in testing. Blood samples also contained most of the expanded thyroid clonotypes (frequency above 0.001), which suggests that blood repertoires may reflect thyroid immune responses. In validation, the model predicted progression to ophthalmopathy a median of roughly 6.1 months before onset, with about 70% sensitivity and roughly 73% specificity. No statistical method was used to set the sample size in advance, and investigators knew the group allocation.

Here the chain combines TRBV7-9 and TRBJ1-1, with TRBD1 perhaps the D gene, on 6 matching bases. Sequenced material: peripheral blood or thyroid tissue (not recorded which). The receptor comes from an adult man with Graves' disease, either hyperthyroidism or ophthalmopathy (not recorded which). The CDR3 region: CASSHRGGTEAFF. The DNA sequence follows: TGTGCCAGCAGCCACCGAGGCGGGACAGAAGCTTTCTTT.